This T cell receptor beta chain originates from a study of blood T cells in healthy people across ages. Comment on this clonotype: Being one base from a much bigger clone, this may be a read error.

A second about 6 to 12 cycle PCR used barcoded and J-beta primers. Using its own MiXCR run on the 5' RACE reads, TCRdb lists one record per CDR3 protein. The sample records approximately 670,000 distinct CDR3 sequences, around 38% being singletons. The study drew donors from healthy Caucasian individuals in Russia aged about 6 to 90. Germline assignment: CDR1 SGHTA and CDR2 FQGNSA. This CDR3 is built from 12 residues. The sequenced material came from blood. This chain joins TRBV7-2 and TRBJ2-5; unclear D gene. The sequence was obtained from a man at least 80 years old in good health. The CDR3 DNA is TGTGCCGGCAGCCAGGCCCGAGAGACCCAGTACTTC. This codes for CAGSQARETQYF. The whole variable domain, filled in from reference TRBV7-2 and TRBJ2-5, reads GAGVSQSPSNKVTEKGKDVELRCDPISGHTALYWYRQSLGQGLEFLIYFQGNSAPDKSGLPSDRFSAERTGGSVSTLTIQRTQQEDSAVYLCAGSQARETQYFGPGTRLLVL.